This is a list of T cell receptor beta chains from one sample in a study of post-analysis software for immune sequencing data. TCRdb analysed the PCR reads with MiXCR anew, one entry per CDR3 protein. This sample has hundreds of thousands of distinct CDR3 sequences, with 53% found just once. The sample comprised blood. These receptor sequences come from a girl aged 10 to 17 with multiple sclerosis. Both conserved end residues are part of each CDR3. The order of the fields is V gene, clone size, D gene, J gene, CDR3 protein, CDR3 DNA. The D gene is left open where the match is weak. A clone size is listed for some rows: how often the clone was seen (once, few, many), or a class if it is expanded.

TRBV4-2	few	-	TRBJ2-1	CASSQEVRPQASNEQFF	TGTGCCAGCAGCCAAGAAGTCAGGCCTCAAGCGTCCAATGAGCAGTTCTTC
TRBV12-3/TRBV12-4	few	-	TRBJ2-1	CASSSGQINEQFF	TGTGCCAGTAGTTCCGGGCAAATCAATGAGCAGTTCTTC
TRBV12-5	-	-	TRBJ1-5	CASGLVVESNQPQHF	TGTGCTAGTGGTTTGGTAGTAGAAAGCAATCAGCCCCAGCATTTT
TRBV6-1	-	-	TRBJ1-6	CASCTTGNSPLHF	TGTGCCAGCTGTACTACAGGAAATTCACCCCTCCACTTT
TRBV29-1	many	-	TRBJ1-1	CSVVDGRGLSEAFF	TGCAGCGTTGTCGATGGACGTGGTTTATCTGAAGCTTTCTTT
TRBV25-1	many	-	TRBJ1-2	CASSESLLPNYGYTF	TGTGCCAGCAGTGAATCTCTGCTACCTAACTATGGCTACACCTTC
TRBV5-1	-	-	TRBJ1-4	CASSSQGGNEKLFF	TGCGCCAGCAGCTCACAGGGTGGGAATGAAAAACTGTTTTTT
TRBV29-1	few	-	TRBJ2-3	CSVEGSGPFGDTQYF	TGCAGCGTTGAAGGGTCCGGCCCCTTTGGGGATACGCAGTATTTT
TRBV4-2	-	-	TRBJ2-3	CASSQVRRGTDTQYF	TGTGCCAGCAGCCAAGTTAGGAGGGGCACAGATACGCAGTATTTT
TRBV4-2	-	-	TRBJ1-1	CASSQDRGRAKNTEAFF	TGTGCCAGCAGCCAAGATCGGGGCAGGGCTAAGAACACTGAAGCTTTCTTT
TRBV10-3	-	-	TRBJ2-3	CAISESGRDKLQDTQYF	TGTGCCATCAGTGAGTCTGGGAGGGACAAGCTGCAAGATACGCAGTATTTT
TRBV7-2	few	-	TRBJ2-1	CASSLSTEQFF	TGTGCCAGCAGCTTAAGCACCGAGCAGTTCTTC
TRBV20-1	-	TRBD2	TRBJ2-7	CSARGILAGGYEQYF	TGCAGTGCTAGAGGGATACTAGCGGGAGGTTACGAGCAGTACTTC
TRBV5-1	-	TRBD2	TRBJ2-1	CASSASGRAPNEQFF	TGCGCCAGCAGCGCTAGCGGGAGGGCCCCCAATGAGCAGTTCTTC
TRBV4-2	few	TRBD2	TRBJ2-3	CASSQDRASGADTQYF	TGTGCCAGCAGCCAAGATCGGGCTAGCGGAGCAGATACGCAGTATTTT
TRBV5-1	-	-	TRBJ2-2	CASSFTTPDPRDPLTGELFF	TGCGCCAGCAGCTTCACAACCCCAGATCCTCGGGACCCCTTAACCGGGGAGCTGTTTTTT
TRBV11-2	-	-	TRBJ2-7	CASSLGWRLMNYEQYF	TGTGCCAGCAGCTTAGGTTGGCGGCTGATGAACTACGAGCAGTACTTC
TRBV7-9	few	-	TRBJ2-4	CASSLARAGMGLYF	TGTGCCAGCAGCTTAGCCCGGGCAGGGATGGGTTTGTACTTC
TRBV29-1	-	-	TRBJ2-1	CSVRGGTGSYNEQFF	TGCAGCGTTCGTGGAGGGACTGGATCCTACAATGAGCAGTTCTTC
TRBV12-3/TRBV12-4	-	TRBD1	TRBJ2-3	CASSTFTGGIRTDTQYF	TGTGCCAGCAGTACATTTACAGGGGGAATTCGGACAGATACGCAGTATTTT
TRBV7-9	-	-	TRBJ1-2	CASSLSGRINYGYTF	TGTGCCAGCAGCTTATCGGGCCGGATTAACTATGGCTACACCTTC
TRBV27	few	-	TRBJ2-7	CASSLRRPTNTYEQYF	TGTGCCAGCAGTCTGCGCAGACCTACGAACACCTACGAGCAGTACTTC
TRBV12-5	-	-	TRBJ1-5	CASGLADQPQHF	TGTGCTAGTGGTTTGGCTGATCAGCCCCAGCATTTT
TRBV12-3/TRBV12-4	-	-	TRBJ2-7	CASGGTVFYEQYF	TGTGCCAGCGGCGGGACAGTCTTCTACGAGCAGTACTTC
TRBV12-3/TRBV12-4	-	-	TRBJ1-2	CASSSTMAKGYTF	TGTGCCAGCAGTTCGACTATGGCTAAGGGCTACACCTTC
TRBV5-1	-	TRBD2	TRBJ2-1	CASSTGTSMVNEQFF	TGCGCCAGCAGCACCGGGACTAGCATGGTGAATGAGCAGTTCTTC
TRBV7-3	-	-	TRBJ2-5	CASSLTADRQETQYF	TGTGCCAGCAGCTTAACCGCAGATCGCCAAGAGACCCAGTACTTC
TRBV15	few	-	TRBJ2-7	CATSRDWSSYEQYF	TGTGCCACCAGCAGGGATTGGTCCTCCTACGAGCAGTACTTC
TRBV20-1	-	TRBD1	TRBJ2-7	CSARDSGTGRYEQYF	TGCAGTGCTAGAGATTCCGGGACAGGTCGATACGAGCAGTACTTC
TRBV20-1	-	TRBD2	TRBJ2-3	CSARLAGGGTDTQYF	TGCAGTGCTAGACTAGCGGGAGGTGGGACAGATACGCAGTATTTT
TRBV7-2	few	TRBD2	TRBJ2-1	CASSRTSVLGEQFF	TGTGCCAGCAGCCGGACTAGCGTCTTGGGCGAGCAGTTCTTC
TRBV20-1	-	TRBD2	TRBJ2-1	CSAKYTSGGSYNEQFF	TGCAGTGCTAAGTACACTAGCGGGGGCTCCTACAATGAGCAGTTCTTC
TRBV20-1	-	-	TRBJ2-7	CSADGGRYEQYF	TGCAGTGCCGACGGGGGAAGGTACGAGCAGTACTTC
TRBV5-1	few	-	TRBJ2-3	CASSLRGRVHTDTQYF	TGCGCCAGCAGCTTGCGCGGACGCGTACACACAGATACGCAGTATTTT
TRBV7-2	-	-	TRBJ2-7	CASSSGVGGYEQYF	TGTGCCAGCAGCTCAGGGGTAGGGGGCTACGAGCAGTACTTC
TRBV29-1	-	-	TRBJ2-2	CSVVAGTNTGELFF	TGCAGCGTTGTTGCCGGAACGAACACCGGGGAGCTGTTTTTT
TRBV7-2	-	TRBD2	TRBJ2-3	CASSQGGAGGQDTQYF	TGTGCCAGCAGCCAGGGCGGAGCGGGGGGGCAAGATACGCAGTATTTT
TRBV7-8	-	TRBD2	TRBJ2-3	CASSLLAATDTQYF	TGTGCCAGCAGCTTGCTAGCGGCTACAGATACGCAGTATTTT
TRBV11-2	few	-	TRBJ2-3	CASSLRVAGGDTQYF	TGTGCCAGCAGCTTAAGGGTAGCCGGTGGAGATACGCAGTATTTT
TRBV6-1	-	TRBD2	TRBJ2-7	CASSHDRGGGPDEQYF	TGTGCCAGCAGTCACGACCGCGGGGGAGGGCCCGACGAGCAGTACTTC